Listed below are T cell receptor beta chains from one sample, sequenced in a study of CD8 T cells in ankylosing spondylitis. TCRdb passed the 5' RACE reads through MiXCR, listing each CDR3 protein once. The table has roughly 250,000 distinct CDR3 sequences, less than 10% seen once. Material: blood, either unsorted or a sorted T cell fraction (not recorded which). The receptor set was obtained from a male donor with ankylosing spondylitis or in good health (not recorded which). CDR3s include the opening cysteine and the closing phenylalanine or tryptophan. A D gene is named only where the DNA matches it firmly. Size tells how often a clone was seen (once, few, many) or the class of an expanded clone, and some rows leave it out.

DNA,CDR3,J,size,D,V
TGCAGTGCCAAGGGTAACGGTAGCTCCTACAATGAGCAGTTCTTC,CSAKGNGSSYNEQFF,TRBJ2-1,many,.,TRBV20-1
TGTGCCAGCAGCGCCCGACTAGCGGGCGCCTACAATGAGCAGTTCTTC,CASSARLAGAYNEQFF,TRBJ2-1,.,TRBD2,TRBV2
TGTGCCAGCAGCGCGAACTTCGGGGGCAACAATGAAAAACTGTTTTTT,CASSANFGGNNEKLFF,TRBJ1-4,.,.,TRBV12-3/TRBV12-4
TGCGCCAGCAGCCAAGGGGCGACTACCAAACTGTTTTTT,CASSQGATTKLFF,TRBJ1-4,many,.,TRBV4-1
TGTGCCAGCAGCTTAGCGGCTAGCCTGGGCTACAATGAGCAGTTCTTC,CASSLAASLGYNEQFF,TRBJ2-1,many,.,TRBV7-2
TGCGCCAGCAGCTGGACAGGGAATCTATACGAGCAGTACTTC,CASSWTGNLYEQYF,TRBJ2-7,few,TRBD1,TRBV5-1
TGTGCCAGCAGCCAGGGTAAGGATGAAAAACTGTTTTTT,CASSQGKDEKLFF,TRBJ1-4,many,.,TRBV4-2
TGCAGCGTTGCATTACTAGAGGGTGGGGACACCGGGGAGCTGTTTTTT,CSVALLEGGDTGELFF,TRBJ2-2,many,.,TRBV29-1
TGTGCCAGCTCTGGGACCCGCAGTAACACTGAAGCTTTCTTT,CASSGTRSNTEAFF,TRBJ1-1,many,.,TRBV18
TGTGCCAGCAGCCGTGTTGGGGACTACAATGAGCAGTTCTTC,CASSRVGDYNEQFF,TRBJ2-1,many,.,TRBV4-2
TGCGCCAGCAGCCAAGAACTGTACAGCCAGGCCGAGCAGTACTTC,CASSQELYSQAEQYF,TRBJ2-7,medium-sized,.,TRBV4-1
TGCAGTGCTAGGGACAGATACAATCAGCCCCAGCATTTT,CSARDRYNQPQHF,TRBJ1-5,many,.,TRBV20-1
TGCAGTCCAGCCCTACCACCGGGACAGGGACTCTATGGCTACACCTTC,CSPALPPGQGLYGYTF,TRBJ1-2,.,TRBD1,TRBV20-1
TGCAGTGCTAGTTCCCGGGATGAGCAGTTCTTC,CSASSRDEQFF,TRBJ2-1,many,.,TRBV20-1